The rows below give T cell receptor beta chains drawn from one sample of a study of Tregs in tolerant kidney transplant recipients. Produced via immunoSEQ multiplex PCR; TCRdb's table is partial and in-frame only. The repertoire consists of more than 90,000 clones, with 93% occurring once and the leading ten covering around 1.5%. The sample consisted of CD4+ T cells from blood (PBMCs), taken 12 months after the transplant. These receptors all come from a human patient who received a combined kidney and bone marrow transplant. The graft donor may be the source of some T cells. Each CDR3 is given with its conserved first and last residue. Each record gives: J gene, D gene, clone size, V gene, CDR3 DNA, CDR3 protein. The D gene is left open where the match is weak. Where a row states a size, it is once, few, many or the class of an expanded clone; other rows omit it.

TRBJ1-1,NA,NA,TRBV5-5,TGTGCCAGCAGCCGGGGAGGGGAGTACACTGAAGCTTTCTTT,CASSRGGEYTEAFF
TRBJ2-2,NA,once,TRBV19,TGTGCCAGTAGTACCCCGACTAGTATTTCCACCGGGGAGCTGTTTTTT,CASSTPTSISTGELFF
TRBJ1-4,NA,once,TRBV27,TGTGCCAGCACCGCCCACGGGGGGGCGCGTGAAAAACTGTTTTTT,CASTAHGGAREKLFF
TRBJ2-2,TRBD1,NA,TRBV5-6,TGTGCCAGCAGCCGGCCGGGACAGGGAAGCACCGGGGAGCTGTTTTTT,CASSRPGQGSTGELFF
TRBJ2-7,NA,NA,TRBV11-2,TGTGCCAGCGGCATTTATTATGAGCAGTACTTC,CASGIYYEQYF
TRBJ2-7,NA,NA,TRBV10-3,TGTGCCATCAGTGAGGGTCTACTGTTACGCGAGCAGTACTTC,CAISEGLLLREQYF
TRBJ1-6,NA,NA,TRBV5-1,TGCGCCAGCAGCTTGGCCCAACAGCCCTATTCCCCCCTCCACTTT,CASSLAQQPYSPLHF
TRBJ2-7,TRBD1,NA,TRBV7-6,TGTGCCAGCAGTTGGGACAGGGCCCCAACCTACGAGCAGTACTTC,CASSWDRAPTYEQYF
TRBJ2-3,NA,NA,TRBV6-5,TGTGCCAGCAGTTACGGAGCAGGGAACACAGATACGCAGTATTTT,CASSYGAGNTDTQYF
TRBJ2-1,NA,NA,TRBV7-9,TGTGCCAGCAGCTTACAGAAAAGCAATGAGCAGTTCTTC,CASSLQKSNEQFF
TRBJ2-2,NA,NA,TRBV2,TGTGCCAGCAGCAAGCACACCGGGGAGCTGTTTTTT,CASSKHTGELFF
TRBJ1-1,TRBD1,NA,TRBV7-6,TGTGCCAGCAGCCTACAGGGGGACACTGAAGCTTTCTTT,CASSLQGDTEAFF
TRBJ2-7,TRBD2,NA,TRBV4-2,TGTGCCAGCAGCCCTTCCGGGTGGACTAGCTCCTACGAGCAGTACTTC,CASSPSGWTSSYEQYF
TRBJ1-2,TRBD1,NA,TRBV19,TGTGCCAGTAGTATCCGACAGGGGGTTCCCGACTATGGCTACACCTTC,CASSIRQGVPDYGYTF
TRBJ1-3,TRBD1,NA,TRBV5-1,TGCGCCAGCAGCTTGGACAGCAGGGGGAGGCCGGGCACCATATATTTT,CASSLDSRGRPGTIYF
TRBJ2-7,NA,NA,TRBV19,TGTGCCAGTAGTATGAACGGTCGCTCCTACGAGCAGTACTTC,CASSMNGRSYEQYF
TRBJ1-2,TRBD1,once,TRBV15,TGTGCCACCAGCACATCCCCGGACAGGGTCTATGGCTACACCTTC,CATSTSPDRVYGYTF
TRBJ1-1,NA,NA,TRBV30,TGTGCCTGGATAGGGGGAATAATGAACACTGAAGCTTTCTTT,CAWIGGIMNTEAFF
TRBJ2-3,NA,NA,TRBV4-1,TGCGCCAGCAGCCCGCGGGGTTCGAGCACAGATACGCAGTATTTT,CASSPRGSSTDTQYF
TRBJ2-7,TRBD2,NA,TRBV7-9,TGTGCCAGCAGCCCCCCCGGGACTACCCCGTACGAGCAGTACTTC,CASSPPGTTPYEQYF
TRBJ2-3,TRBD2,once,TRBV7-9,TGTGCCAGCAGGTCCGGGAGGGCATCAGATACGCAGTATTTT,CASRSGRASDTQYF
TRBJ1-1,NA,NA,TRBV6-5,TGTGCCAGCAGCACCCGGGCGGGATCCCCTGAAGCTTTTTTT,CASSTRAGSPEAFF
TRBJ1-2,NA,NA,TRBV9,TGTGCCAGCAGCGGGGGGCAGGGATACTATGGCTACACCTTC,CASSGGQGYYGYTF
TRBJ2-1,TRBD2,NA,TRBV19,TGTGCCACTCCTAAGGCGGCTTCTTCCGGGACTAGCGGGAGAGATGAGCAGTTCTTC,CATPKAASSGTSGRDEQFF
TRBJ2-7,TRBD2,NA,TRBV7-8,TGTGCCAGCAGCCCTTCTAGCGGGGGGGCCTTCTTTACTCCACGCGAGCAGTACTTC,CASSPSSGGAFFTPREQYF
TRBJ2-5,NA,NA,TRBV18,TGTGCCAGCTCACCACCGGGGGCCGGGCAAGAGACCCAGTACTTC,CASSPPGAGQETQYF
TRBJ2-2,NA,NA,TRBV10-1,TGCGCCAGCAGGTATCCCGGGGAGCTGTTTTTT,CASRYPGELFF
TRBJ2-1,NA,NA,TRBV19,TGTGTCAGTAGTATCAAACTTTTTGGGGCCGAGGAGTTCTTC,CVSSIKLFGAEEFF
TRBJ2-1,TRBD2,once,TRBV10-3,TGTGCCATCAGCCGGGGGGGCTCGGGAAATGAGCAGTTCTTC,CAISRGGSGNEQFF
TRBJ2-7,TRBD1,NA,TRBV7-9,TGTGCCAGCAGCTTACCAGGGGGCAGATACGAGCAGTACTTC,CASSLPGGRYEQYF
TRBJ2-1,TRBD2,NA,TRBV29-1,TGCAGCGCCTCACCCCCGACTAGCGGGATGTACAATGAGCAGTTCTTC,CSASPPTSGMYNEQFF
TRBJ1-2,TRBD1,NA,TRBV30,TGTGCCTGGAGTGCAGGGGGTTTCGCCACCTTC,CAWSAGGFATF
TRBJ2-5,TRBD1,NA,TRBV4-1,TGCGCCAGCAGCCAACAACAGGGGGGAGTAGAGACCCAGTACTTC,CASSQQQGGVETQYF
TRBJ1-1,NA,NA,TRBV5-1,TGCGCCAGCAGCTTGGACAGGTCTGAAGCTTTCTTT,CASSLDRSEAFF
TRBJ2-2,TRBD2,NA,TRBV6-1,TGTGCCAGCAGTGAAGGTACTAGCGGGGGACCTTACACCGGGGAGCTGTTTTTT,CASSEGTSGGPYTGELFF
TRBJ2-1,TRBD2,NA,TRBV11-3,TGTGCCAGCAGCGTTGGGCTAGCGGGGCCCAATGAGCAGTTCTTC,CASSVGLAGPNEQFF
TRBJ2-5,NA,NA,TRBV4-1,TGCGCCAGCAGCCAATGGCTCCAAGAGACCCAGTACTTC,CASSQWLQETQYF
TRBJ2-3,NA,NA,TRBV7-6,TGTGCCAGCAGCTCCCCCCTTTCAGATACGCAGTATTTT,CASSSPLSDTQYF
TRBJ2-5,TRBD2,NA,TRBV7-2,TGTGCCAGCAGCTTCTTTAGCGGGAGGGAAGAGACCCAGTACTTC,CASSFFSGREETQYF
TRBJ2-7,TRBD2,NA,TRBV7-3,TGTGCCAGCAGCTTAAGGGCGGGGGACGAGCAGTACTTC,CASSLRAGDEQYF
TRBJ1-2,NA,NA,TRBV6-1,TGTGCCAGCAGCCTCCAGGGGCTCAACTATGGCTACACCTTC,CASSLQGLNYGYTF
TRBJ2-2,NA,NA,TRBV11-3,TGTGCCAGCAGCCAACAGGGATCGAACACCGGGGAGCTGTTTTTT,CASSQQGSNTGELFF
TRBJ2-7,TRBD2,NA,TRBV6-1,TGTGCCAGTGGGACTAGCTACGAGCAGTACTTC,CASGTSYEQYF
TRBJ2-5,NA,few,TRBV19,TGTGCCAGTAGCAAACATGGTCAGACCCAGTACTTC,CASSKHGQTQYF
TRBJ1-1,NA,NA,TRBV5-1,TGCGCCAGCAGCCTAGAGGGGGTTACTGAAGCTTTCTTT,CASSLEGVTEAFF
TRBJ2-3,NA,NA,TRBV5-4,TGTGCCAGCAGCTTGGGGTTAAGCTCAGATACGCAGTATTTT,CASSLGLSSDTQYF
TRBJ2-2,TRBD2,NA,TRBV10-3,TGTGCCATCAGTCATCCCGGGACTAGCGGCAACACCGGGGAGCTGTTTTTT,CAISHPGTSGNTGELFF
TRBJ1-1,NA,once,TRBV7-3,TGTGCCAGCAGTTCTGGAAGGGGTACTGAAGCTTTCTTT,CASSSGRGTEAFF
TRBJ1-1,NA,NA,TRBV18,TGTGCCAGCTCACCACCTACGGGGGACACTGAAGCTTTCTTT,CASSPPTGDTEAFF
TRBJ1-2,NA,NA,TRBV11-2,TGTGCCAGCAGTCGCGGGTTGACCTATGGCTACACCTTC,CASSRGLTYGYTF
TRBJ2-5,TRBD2,NA,TRBV7-3,TGTGCCAGCAGCTTAACTAGCGGGGGTGAGACCCAGTACTTC,CASSLTSGGETQYF
TRBJ2-7,TRBD1,NA,TRBV19,TGTGCCAGTAGTATAGATCCAGGCGGGACAGGGGCCTACGAGCAGTACTTC,CASSIDPGGTGAYEQYF
TRBJ2-5,NA,NA,TRBV19,TGTGCCAGTAGTATTTTTCTTTTTGAGACCCAGTACTTC,CASSIFLFETQYF
TRBJ1-1,TRBD1,NA,TRBV19,TGTGCCAGTAGTATCGACAGGGATACTGAAGCTTTCTTT,CASSIDRDTEAFF
TRBJ2-1,NA,NA,TRBV11-2,TGTGCCAGCAGCTTCGGTCCTCAGGATGAGCAGTTCTTC,CASSFGPQDEQFF
TRBJ2-4,TRBD1,NA,TRBV6-1,TGTGCCAGCAGTGATCTCCGGACAGGCTCCAAAAACATTCAGTACTTC,CASSDLRTGSKNIQYF
TRBJ2-1,TRBD2,NA,TRBV9,TGTGCCAGCAGCTTCCGACTAGCGGAAAGGAAGAATGAGCAGTTCTTC,CASSFRLAERKNEQFF
TRBJ1-4,TRBD1,NA,TRBV28,TGTGCCAGCAGTCTTATCCGGGACAGGGGTACTAATGAAAAACTGTTTTTT,CASSLIRDRGTNEKLFF
TRBJ2-5,TRBD2,NA,TRBV2,TGTGCCAGCAGTGTGGGTTCGGGGGGGGCTGAAGAGACCCAGTACTTC,CASSVGSGGAEETQYF